The 21 T cell receptor beta chains reported below all come from one sample, sequenced in a study of OX40 agonist ivuxolimab in advanced cancers. Generated by immunoSEQ multiplex PCR, the TCRdb table keeps only in-frame clones and is missing some. The sample includes around 46,000 clones, about 91% seen only once; the top ten take 4.9%. The sample here was CD4+ or CD8+ T cells sorted from blood, taken in a trial of the OX40 agonist ivuxolimab. Receptors were obtained from an adult with an advanced solid tumor such as melanoma, head and neck, liver or kidney cancer.

The chain combines TRBV27 with TRBJ1-5, with a weak D call TRBD1 (5 bases). Germline assignment: CDR1 MNHEY and CDR2 SMNVEV (reference sequence). This CDR3 is built from 14 residues. Trimming cost V 2 bases and J 3 bases, with 8 bases left between them. The CDR3 DNA reads TGTGCCAGCAGTTTAGTGGGGGTCAATCAGCCCCAGCATTTT. It codes for CASSLVGVNQPQHF.

V is TRBV9 and J is TRBJ2-1, with 7 bases lining up with TRBD1. This CDR3 region has 14 residues. With V trimmed by 0 bases and J by 6 bases, 3 bases remained unmatched. The germline V gene has CDR1 SGDLS and CDR2 YYNGEE. CDR3 in DNA: TGTGCCAGCAGCGTAGCTCCAGGGGGCAATGAGCAGTTCTTC. This codes for CASSVAPGGNEQFF.

This chain uses TRBV6-5 with TRBJ1-1; perhaps TRBD1 as D (6 bases). Germline lookup yields CDR1 MNHEY and CDR2 SVGAGI. Trimming removed 7 bases at V and 1 base at J, with 13 bases between. The CDR3 consists of 14 residues. CDR3 region: CASTKGGWNTEAFF. The CDR3 DNA reads as TGTGCCAGCACGAAGGGGGGATGGAACACTGAAGCTTTCTTT.

This chain links TRBV5-6 with TRBJ2-7; no reliable D call. This CDR3 comprises 11 residues. The germline CDR1 and CDR2 sequences are SGHDT and YYEEEE. V lost 0 bases and J 6 bases, leaving 4 bases between the germline ends. CDR3 DNA: TGTGCCAGCAGCTTGGTTGCCGAGCAGTACTTC. This sequence encodes CASSLVAEQYF.

This rearrangement joins TRBV5-6 to TRBJ2-7; D ambiguous. CDR1 and CDR2 from the germline V gene are SGHDT and YYEEEE. V was pared by 1 base and J by 3 bases, with 11 bases between. CDR3 length equals 14 residues. CDR3 coding DNA: TGTGCCAGCAGCTTGTTGGGCAGATACTACGAGCAGTACTTC. Its protein is CASSLLGRYYEQYF.

The J gene is TRBJ2-1, the V gene TRBV29-1; 7 bases map to TRBD2. There are 16 residues in the CDR3. CDR1 and CDR2 from the germline V gene are SQVTM and ANQGSEA. V was pared by 0 bases and J by 3 bases, with 8 bases of the junction left unmatched. CDR3 nucleotide sequence: TGCAGCGTTGAAGATTGGGCTAGCGGCAGCTACAATGAGCAGTTCTTC. Amino acids: CSVEDWASGSYNEQFF.

The chain uses TRBV4-1 and TRBJ2-7; 7 bases are a match to TRBD2. CDR3 length equals 18 residues. The germline V gene encodes CDR1 MGHRA and CDR2 YSYEKL. V was pared by 0 bases and J by 2 bases, with 13 bases of the junction left unmatched. The CDR3 here is CASSQDRSGGLNTYEQYF. CDR3 DNA sequence: TGCGCCAGCAGCCAAGATCGGTCGGGAGGTCTAAACACCTACGAGCAGTACTTC.

The chain couples TRBV4-3 to TRBJ2-7; 7 nucleotides line up with TRBD2. Trimming removed 3 bases from V and 5 bases from J; junction bases left unmatched: 10. Germline V lookup: CDR1 LGHNA, CDR2 YSLEER. CDR3 length: 15 residues. The CDR3 sequence: CASSQGWTSLDEQYF. In DNA form, the CDR3 reads TGCGCCAGCAGCCAGGGATGGACTAGTTTGGACGAGCAGTACTTC.

J is TRBJ2-7 and V is TRBV6-1; D is unresolved. Germline V gene data show CDR1 as MNHNS and CDR2 as SASEGT. V lost 8 bases to trimming and J lost 1 base, with 12 bases between them. The CDR3 sequence is 13 residues long. The CDR3 coding sequence is TGTGCCAGCCGCAAAGACTCTTCCTACGAGCAGTACTTC. The encoded protein is CASRKDSSYEQYF.

The chain uses TRBV27 and TRBJ2-7; a possible D gene is TRBD1 (6 bases). V was clipped by 5 bases and J by 2 bases, with 19 bases between them. The V gene's germline CDR1 is MNHEY and CDR2 SMNVEV (reference sequence). This CDR3 has 16 residues. The DNA for the CDR3 is TGTGCCAGCAGTCCGAAATTCGGCAGGGGACCCTACGAGCAGTACTTC. It is translated as CASSPKFGRGPYEQYF.

The chain links TRBV7-9 to TRBJ1-1; D might be TRBD1 (5 bases). This CDR3 contains 12 residues. V lost 5 bases, J lost 11 bases, and 15 bases lay in between. Germline lookup yields CDR1 SEHNR and CDR2 FQNEAQ (reference sequence). CDR3: CASSPPGSPAFF. In nucleotides, the CDR3 is TGTGCCAGCAGCCCGCCAGGGTCCCCGGCTTTCTTT.

This clone was detected once. The V and J genes are TRBV19 and TRBJ2-7, with D possibly being TRBD1 (5 bases). Germline V gene data show CDR1 as LNHDA and CDR2 as SQIVND (reference sequence). The CDR3 loop spans 15 amino acids. Trimming took 3 bases from V and 0 from J, leaving 12 bases between them. The CDR3 DNA sequence: TGTGCCAGTAGTATTTGGCAGGGATCCTCCTACGAGCAGTACTTC. Protein: CASSIWQGSSYEQYF.

The rearrangement links TRBV7-9 to TRBJ2-5; D gene ambiguous. The CDR3 contains 15 residues. CDR1 is SEHNR and CDR2 is FQNEAQ in the germline V gene (reference sequence). Trimming took off 5 bases at V and 2 bases at J, with 15 bases between the two ends. CDR3 bases: TGTGCCAGCAGCCCTCCCCTCGACCTACAAGAGACCCAGTACTTC. It specifies CASSPPLDLQETQYF. The whole variable domain, filled in from reference TRBV7-9 and TRBJ2-5, reads DTGVSQNPRHKITKRGQNVTFRCDPISEHNRLYWYRQTLGQGPEFLTYFQNEAQLEKSRLLSDRFSAERPKGSFSTLEIQRTEQGDSAMYLCASSPPLDLQETQYFGPGTRLLVL.

The chain carries TRBV4-3 and TRBJ2-7; the D gene is possibly TRBD1 (5 bases). The V end was cut by 1 base, the J end by 4 bases, with 14 bases between. The germline CDR1 and CDR2 sequences are LGHNA and YSLEER. The CDR3 is 15 residues long. CDR3 amino acids: CASSQGIGALYEQYF. The DNA of the CDR3 is TGCGCCAGCAGCCAAGGAATAGGGGCCTTATACGAGCAGTACTTC.

In this sample, this clone turned up once. This rearrangement joins TRBV19 to TRBJ1-4, with a weak D call TRBD1 (5 bases). Germline V CDR1 and CDR2: LNHDA, SQIVND (reference sequence). Trimming pared 7 bases from V and 4 bases from J, leaving 10 bases between. The CDR3 runs to 13 residues. CDR3 bases: TGTGCCAGTACGAGGGGATTTAATGAAAAACTGTTTTTT. Amino acid sequence: CASTRGFNEKLFF.

The V gene is TRBV28, the J gene TRBJ2-3; 7 nucleotides align to TRBD2. Germline loops: CDR1 MDHEN, CDR2 SYDVKM. The CDR3 consists of 16 residues. The trim removed 4 bases at V and 2 bases at J, leaving 9 bases unmatched. The CDR3 sequence: CASSSGAGQFTDTQYF. The CDR3 DNA is TGTGCCAGCAGTTCGGGAGCGGGGCAATTCACAGATACGCAGTATTTT.

The V gene is TRBV4-2, the J gene TRBJ2-7; no reliable D call. Germline assignment: CDR1 LGHNA and CDR2 YNFKEQ. Trimming left V 0 bases short and J 2 bases short, with 5 bases between. The CDR3 covers 13 residues. CDR3 in DNA: TGTGCCAGCAGCCAAGATCGCACCTACGAGCAGTACGTC. Translation: CASSQDRTYEQYV.

This clone was detected only once. This chain joins TRBV4-1 and TRBJ1-2; D gene ambiguous. Trimming pared 1 base from V and 6 bases from J, leaving 15 bases between. Germline loops: CDR1 MGHRA, CDR2 YSYEKL. The CDR3 consists of 15 residues. The CDR3 region is CASSQGPRWRDGYTF. In DNA, the CDR3 is TGCGCCAGCAGCCAAGGCCCTCGGTGGCGTGATGGCTACACCTTC.

The V and J genes are TRBV15 and TRBJ1-1; D unclear. Germline V CDR1 and CDR2: LNHNV, YYDKDF (reference sequence). Trimming shortened V by 3 bases and J by 0 bases, and 5 bases separated the two germline ends. This CDR3 spans 13 amino acids. The CDR3: CATSRGMNTEAFF. DNA of the CDR3: TGTGCCACCAGCAGGGGCATGAACACTGAAGCTTTCTTT.

J is TRBJ2-5 and V is TRBV4-2; 12 bases fit TRBD2. CDR3 length equals 16 residues. Germline V gene data show CDR1 as LGHNA and CDR2 as YNFKEQ. With V trimmed by 4 bases and J by 11 bases, 14 bases remained unmatched. The CDR3 here is CASSPGGRTSGIPQYF. CDR3 coding DNA: TGTGCCAGCAGCCCAGGAGGCCGGACTAGCGGGATCCCGCAGTACTTC.

The chain links TRBV27 to TRBJ2-7, with TRBD2 matching 10 bases. Germline CDR1 MNHEY, CDR2 SMNVEV (reference sequence). The J segment lost 6 bases and the V segment lost 6 bases, leaving 8 bases of the junction unmatched. There are 14 residues in the CDR3. The CDR3, as DNA: TGTGCCAGCAGACTAACTAGCGGGGCCTCCGAGCAGTACTTC. Translating gives CASRLTSGASEQYF.